The rows below give T cell receptor beta chains drawn from one sample of a study of T cells after posttransplantation cyclophosphamide. The protocol was immunoSEQ multiplex PCR, while the TCRdb copy is restricted to in-frame clones and leaves out a portion. There are about 37,000 clones in the sample, none observed a single time. Sequencing input: PBMCs. These receptors originate from a man under 40 in good health and a related stem cell transplant donor. The conserved cysteine and the conserved F or W are not part of the CDR3 here.

cdr3_aa	v_call	j_call
ASSIARGNSPLH	TRBV19	TRBJ1-6
ASSLRRIGEAF	TRBV19	TRBJ1-1
ASSGTGALQQETQY	TRBV5-1	TRBJ2-5
ASSFGGGSTDTQY	TRBV7-2	TRBJ2-3
ASSPARFTGELF	TRBV12-3/TRBV12-4	TRBJ2-2
ASIKQGVPNTEAF	TRBV6-2/TRBV6-3	TRBJ1-1
ASSEADRGIGYGYT	TRBV6-1	TRBJ1-2
ASIQAGGNQPQH	TRBV19	TRBJ1-5
ASSPRDREETQY	TRBV7-9	TRBJ2-5
ASRDDGQSQNPYNEQF	TRBV10-1	TRBJ2-1
ASKGEEFRDEQF	TRBV12-3/TRBV12-4	TRBJ2-1
ASSDRTDTTDTQY	TRBV6-1	TRBJ2-3
ASSVAVNTEAF	TRBV9	TRBJ1-1
ASSLGAYEQY	TRBV7-2	TRBJ2-7
ASSVLGGAEAF	TRBV9	TRBJ1-1
ASSPRLQGSSGNTIY	TRBV9	TRBJ1-3
ASSDRDWTYEQY	TRBV6-1	.
ASSKHVGSQETQY	TRBV4-1	TRBJ2-5
ASSRKGPGLKGTEAF	TRBV6-2/TRBV6-3	TRBJ1-1
ASNLPGQGAVGYT	TRBV2	TRBJ1-2
ASSPRDRVNTEAF	TRBV19	TRBJ1-1
ASSPDSARQRAF	TRBV5-6	TRBJ1-1
ASGSGTLNPGELF	TRBV12-5	TRBJ2-2
ASSLDLTEKLF	TRBV5-1	TRBJ1-4
ASSLAGARYGYT	TRBV5-5	TRBJ1-2
ASKSGGAKNTEAF	TRBV5-1	TRBJ1-1
ASSPGTGGFSSYEQY	TRBV19	TRBJ2-7
ASRRQGRETQY	TRBV28	TRBJ2-5
ASSLEGNYQETQY	TRBV5-1	TRBJ2-5
SVETNRATYEQY	TRBV29-1	TRBJ2-7
ASSLGTFSYNSPLH	TRBV5-1	TRBJ1-6
ASSPQPGQGILNEKLF	TRBV5-4	TRBJ1-4
ASGSGTGSFTQPQH	TRBV12-5	TRBJ1-5
ASSQAGQLSGNTIY	TRBV4-2	TRBJ1-3
ASSAGLRGPANEKLF	TRBV9	TRBJ1-4
ASRGDILTGELF	TRBV12-3/TRBV12-4	TRBJ2-2
ASSRDRNTEAF	TRBV6-6	TRBJ1-1
ASSPGLAGGRDTQY	TRBV4-2	TRBJ2-3
ASSLFRDRDNEQY	TRBV10-1	TRBJ2-7
ASSSQVNSPLH	TRBV6-5	TRBJ1-6
ATKGARDRNQPQH	TRBV6-2/TRBV6-3	TRBJ1-5
ASSLGTAFYGYT	TRBV11-2	TRBJ1-2
ASSPHLADTQY	TRBV7-7	TRBJ2-3
ASSTQGAKQPQH	TRBV6-5	TRBJ1-5
SVEGGDKLPYEQY	TRBV29-1	.
ASSPSSAVNIQY	TRBV10-1	TRBJ2-4
ASSLGSGGATNEQF	TRBV5-4	TRBJ2-1
ATSRRGSGANVLT	TRBV15	TRBJ2-6
ASRLGEGYEDEKLF	TRBV27	TRBJ1-4
ASSLLRATEAF	TRBV7-3	TRBJ1-1
ASTPIGNYGYT	TRBV2	TRBJ1-2
ASRKGPDTQY	TRBV2	TRBJ2-3